The rows below give T cell receptor beta chains drawn from one sample of a study of blood T cell repertoires in COVID-19. Profiled with immunoSEQ multiplex PCR; TCRdb holds only in-frame clones, not every one. This table holds 75,000 to 80,000 clones, about 87% found once. Sequencing input: peripheral blood. Source of these receptors: a human donor in a cohort sampled during active COVID-19. Each CDR3 is given with its conserved first and last residue. A D gene is named only where the DNA matches it firmly. The listing skips clone size in some rows; elsewhere it reads once, few, many or a size class.

clone size: .
V gene: TRBV27
D gene: TRBD1
J gene: TRBJ2-7
CDR3 protein: CASSPRVRGREQYF
CDR3 DNA: TGTGCCAGCAGTCCCCGGGTCAGGGGGCGCGAGCAGTACTTC

clone size: .
V gene: TRBV19
D gene: TRBD2
J gene: TRBJ2-3
CDR3 protein: CASSIGTSRTDTQYF
CDR3 DNA: TGTGCCAGTAGTATTGGGACTAGCCGCACAGATACGCAGTATTTT

clone size: few
V gene: TRBV20-1
D gene: TRBD1
J gene: TRBJ1-6
CDR3 protein: CSASPGTGSGSPLHF
CDR3 DNA: TGCAGTGCTAGTCCCGGGACAGGGTCGGGTTCACCCCTCCACTTT

clone size: .
V gene: TRBV5-1
D gene: .
J gene: TRBJ2-5
CDR3 protein: CASSLELTQYF
CDR3 DNA: TGCGCCAGCAGCTTGGAACTAACCCAGTACTTC

clone size: .
V gene: TRBV4-1
D gene: .
J gene: TRBJ2-5
CDR3 protein: CASSRMTGETQYF
CDR3 DNA: TGCGCCAGCAGCCGTATGACGGGAGAGACCCAGTACTTC

clone size: .
V gene: TRBV18
D gene: .
J gene: TRBJ1-3
CDR3 protein: CASSPGSSGNTIYF
CDR3 DNA: TGTGCCAGCTCACCGGGGAGCTCTGGAAACACCATATATTTT

clone size: .
V gene: TRBV5-1
D gene: .
J gene: TRBJ1-2
CDR3 protein: CASTSGGYGYTF
CDR3 DNA: TGCGCCAGCACTAGCGGGGGATATGGCTACACCTTC

clone size: .
V gene: TRBV5-4
D gene: TRBD1
J gene: TRBJ1-1
CDR3 protein: CASSLGDREAFF
CDR3 DNA: TGTGCCAGCAGCTTGGGGGACAGGGAAGCTTTCTTT

clone size: .
V gene: TRBV4-1
D gene: TRBD2
J gene: TRBJ2-2
CDR3 protein: CASSQVAGGRGELFF
CDR3 DNA: TGCGCCAGCAGCCAAGTAGCGGGAGGTCGCGGGGAGCTGTTTTTT

clone size: .
V gene: TRBV5-4
D gene: TRBD1
J gene: TRBJ2-5
CDR3 protein: CASSWDREQGSQYF
CDR3 DNA: TGTGCCAGCAGCTGGGACAGGGAACAGGGGTCCCAGTACTTC

clone size: .
V gene: TRBV5-1
D gene: TRBD2
J gene: TRBJ2-1
CDR3 protein: CASSESSGGGNEQFF
CDR3 DNA: TGCGCCAGCAGCGAATCTAGCGGGGGGGGCAATGAGCAGTTCTTC

clone size: .
V gene: TRBV5-1
D gene: .
J gene: TRBJ1-1
CDR3 protein: CASSLAAGEFGDKAFF
CDR3 DNA: TGCGCCAGCAGCTTGGCAGCAGGGGAATTCGGAGACAAAGCTTTCTTT

clone size: .
V gene: TRBV5-1
D gene: .
J gene: TRBJ2-3
CDR3 protein: CASFLGLSTDTQYF
CDR3 DNA: TGCGCCAGCTTCCTAGGACTTAGCACAGATACGCAGTATTTT

clone size: .
V gene: TRBV7-2
D gene: .
J gene: TRBJ2-2
CDR3 protein: CASSLLASGELFF
CDR3 DNA: TGTGCCAGCAGCCTACTAGCTTCCGGGGAGCTGTTTTTT

clone size: .
V gene: TRBV4-1
D gene: .
J gene: TRBJ1-2
CDR3 protein: CASSQDQVRALANYGYTF
CDR3 DNA: TGCGCCAGCAGCCAAGATCAAGTCAGGGCCTTAGCTAACTATGGCTACACCTTC

clone size: .
V gene: TRBV29-1
D gene: TRBD1
J gene: TRBJ1-2
CDR3 protein: CSVGTTGGDYGYTF
CDR3 DNA: TGCAGCGTTGGCACTACAGGGGGCGACTATGGCTACACCTTC

clone size: .
V gene: TRBV7-8
D gene: TRBD1
J gene: TRBJ1-5
CDR3 protein: CASSLAQDRGQPQHF
CDR3 DNA: TGTGCCAGCAGCTTAGCTCAGGACAGGGGCCAGCCCCAGCATTTT

clone size: .
V gene: TRBV2
D gene: TRBD1
J gene: TRBJ2-7
CDR3 protein: CASSEAVFGTGDYEQYF
CDR3 DNA: TGTGCCAGCAGTGAAGCGGTTTTCGGGACAGGGGACTACGAGCAGTACTTC

clone size: .
V gene: TRBV14
D gene: .
J gene: TRBJ1-5
CDR3 protein: CASSYREWGPQHF
CDR3 DNA: TGTGCCAGCAGCTACAGGGAGTGGGGGCCCCAGCATTTT

clone size: .
V gene: TRBV5-4
D gene: TRBD1
J gene: TRBJ1-2
CDR3 protein: CASSAPWAGGNEGYTF
CDR3 DNA: TGTGCCAGCAGCGCCCCTTGGGCAGGGGGCAATGAGGGCTACACCTTC

clone size: few
V gene: TRBV10-3
D gene: .
J gene: TRBJ1-2
CDR3 protein: CAISAQGYGYTF
CDR3 DNA: TGTGCCATCAGTGCCCAGGGATATGGCTACACCTTC

clone size: .
V gene: TRBV5-1
D gene: TRBD1
J gene: TRBJ2-7
CDR3 protein: CASSLGDSFYEQYF
CDR3 DNA: TGCGCCAGCAGCTTGGGGGACAGCTTCTACGAGCAGTACTTC